These 23 T cell receptor beta chains were sequenced from one sample in a study of blood T cell repertoires in COVID-19. Measured with immunoSEQ multiplex PCR; TCRdb has only the in-frame clones, and not every one. In the table there are approximately 330,000 clones, approximately 86% of which are singletons. Sequenced input: peripheral blood. These receptors originate from a man between 25 and 39 years old with COVID-19, enrolled during active disease.

The chain carries TRBV24-1 and TRBJ2-3, with unresolved D. Germline loops: CDR1 KGHDR, CDR2 SFDVKD. V shed 5 bases and J shed 7 bases, with 9 bases lying between them. This CDR3 spans 12 amino acids. The CDR3, as DNA: TGTGCCACCAGTGGTCCCTCGTATACGCAGTATTTT. This translates into CATSGPSYTQYF.

This chain uses TRBV7-2 with TRBJ2-3, with 13 positions matching TRBD2. Germline V gene sequence: CDR1 SGHTA, CDR2 FQGNSA. V lost 3 bases and J lost 3; bases outside the gene matches: 3. The CDR3 spans 16 residues. The CDR3 nucleotides read TGTGCCAGCAGCTTCGGACTAGCGGGAGCAACAGATACGCAGTATTTT. As protein: CASSFGLAGATDTQYF.

This chain connects TRBV19 to TRBJ2-7; 12 bases agree with TRBD1. The CDR3 totals 15 residues. J gave up 3 bases and V 5 bases, and 5 bases lay outside the gene matches. The germline gives CDR1 LNHDA, CDR2 SQIVND (reference sequence). The CDR3 loop is CASSPGQGASYEQYF. CDR3 nucleotides: TGTGCCAGTAGTCCGGGACAGGGGGCGAGCTACGAGCAGTACTTC.

J is TRBJ2-3 and V is TRBV6-5; 10 nucleotides line up with TRBD1. Germline values: CDR1 MNHEY, CDR2 SVGAGI. Trimming took 10 bases from V and 2 from J; bases not matched to a gene: 9. The CDR3 loop spans 15 amino acids. CDR3 DNA sequence: TGTGCCACCGGGCTCGGGACAGGGGTCACAGATACGCAGTATTTT. Protein product: CATGLGTGVTDTQYF.

This clone was detected a few times. V is TRBV18 and J is TRBJ2-6; 8 positions agree with TRBD1. Germline V gives CDR1 KGHSH, CDR2 LQKENI. V was clipped by 4 bases and J by 0 bases; unmatched bases: 11. This CDR3 contains 19 residues. This CDR3 reads CASSLMTGAPSSGANVLTF. The CDR3 coding sequence is TGTGCCAGCTCACTCATGACAGGGGCCCCGAGCTCTGGGGCCAACGTCCTGACTTTC.

This chain connects TRBV27 to TRBJ1-2; 9 positions match TRBD1. Germline V CDR1 and CDR2: MNHEY, SMNVEV (reference sequence). CDR3 size: 14 residues. V shed 4 bases, J shed 8 bases, and the junction held 8 bases outside the gene matches. CDR3 amino acids: CASSYSQGAGGYTF. CDR3 bases: TGTGCCAGCAGTTATTCACAGGGGGCGGGAGGCTACACCTTC.

The chain uses TRBV5-1 and TRBJ2-4; the match to TRBD1 covers 8 bases. The ends lost 1 base at V and 8 bases at J; junction bases unmatched: 17. Germline values: CDR1 SGHRS, CDR2 YFSETQ. The CDR3 contains 18 residues. The CDR3 is CASSLSSVRGRNVYIQYF. CDR3 coding DNA: TGCGCCAGCAGCTTGAGTTCCGTCAGGGGGCGTAATGTATACATTCAGTACTTC.

V and J are TRBV10-3 and TRBJ2-1, with 7 bases fitting TRBD2. This CDR3 has 13 residues. J gave up 12 bases and V 10 bases, and 15 bases lay outside the gene matches. Germline V gene lookup returns CDR1 ENHRY and CDR2 SYGVKD. CDR3 amino acids: CASREGVAGVQFF. CDR3 nucleotides: TGTGCCAGCAGAGAAGGGGTGGCGGGAGTGCAGTTCTTC.

The V call is TRBV5-5, the J call TRBJ2-7; 7 bases align to TRBD1. Germline V gene lookup returns CDR1 SGHKS and CDR2 YYEKEE (reference sequence). The V gene end was trimmed by 0 bases and the J gene end by 3 bases; junction bases not matched to a gene: 3. The length of the CDR3 is 14 residues. CDR3 in DNA: TGTGCCAGCAGCTTGGGCTCAGGGGGCTACGAGCAGTACTTC. Its translation: CASSLGSGGYEQYF.

CDR3 protein: CASSLEIGEPQHF. The CDR3, as DNA: TGTGCCAGCAGCTTAGAGATCGGAGAGCCCCAGCATTTT. The V call is TRBV7-2, the J call TRBJ1-5; D gene unclear. The germline V gene has CDR1 SGHTA and CDR2 FQGNSA. V was pared by 1 base and J by 8 bases, with 9 bases between. This CDR3 region has 13 residues.

The V call is TRBV29-1, the J call TRBJ2-7; TRBD1 matches at 7 bases. Germline loops: CDR1 SQVTM, CDR2 ANQGSEA. The length of the CDR3 is 13 residues. Trimming took 5 bases from V and 2 from J; bases not matched to a gene: 6. The CDR3 DNA is TGCAGCGTTCTTACAGGGGTTCCCTACGAGCAGTACTTC. Translated: CSVLTGVPYEQYF.

V is TRBV5-6 and J is TRBJ2-3; the D gene is possibly TRBD2 (5 bases). With 0 bases removed from V and 1 base from J, the gap between germline ends came to 15 bases. The germline CDR1 and CDR2 sequences are SGHDT and YYEEEE. This CDR3 region has 17 residues. The CDR3 DNA reads as TGTGCCAGCAGCTTGGCCCTGACGGGGTTACGCACAGATACGCAGTATTTT. Protein: CASSLALTGLRTDTQYF.

CDR3 DNA sequence: TGCGCCAGCAGCGAACCGGGACAGGGGGTACGGGAGACCCAGTACTTC. It encodes CASSEPGQGVRETQYF. The V gene is TRBV5-1, the J gene TRBJ2-5; 11 bases are shared with TRBD1. Per the germline V gene, CDR1 is SGHRS and CDR2 is YFSETQ. V gave up 4 bases and J gave up 5 bases; unmatched junction bases: 10. The CDR3 has 16 residues.

The V gene is TRBV3-1 (or the pseudogene TRBV3-2), the J gene TRBJ2-2; a weak D match, TRBD2 (7 bases). Germline-derived CDR1 and CDR2 are LGHDT and YNNKEL (reference sequence). This CDR3 has 16 amino acids. Deletions cut 6 bases from V and 3 bases from J, with 17 bases between. The CDR3 bases are TGTGCCAGCAGTTATAAGGGGGGGCCGTACACCGGGGAGCTGTTTTTT. Translation gives CASSYKGGPYTGELFF.

The V gene is TRBV6-6, the J gene TRBJ2-7; TRBD1 might be the D (6 bases). The CDR3 contains 15 residues. CDR1 and CDR2 from the germline V gene are MNHNY and SVGAGI (reference sequence). Trimming cost V 2 bases and J 3 bases, with 14 bases left between them. The CDR3 spells CASSYVAGAGYEQYF. For the CDR3, the DNA is TGTGCCAGCAGTTACGTGGCAGGGGCAGGCTACGAGCAGTACTTC.

This sequence joins TRBV9 and TRBJ2-1; D possibly corresponds to TRBD2 (6 bases). Trimming removed 0 bases at V and 4 bases at J, with 11 bases between. This CDR3 contains 15 residues. CDR1 and CDR2 (germline): SGDLS, YYNGEE. This CDR3 is CASSVVAGSYNEQFF. DNA of the CDR3: TGTGCCAGCAGCGTAGTGGCCGGGAGTTACAATGAGCAGTTCTTC.

This sequence joins TRBV18 and TRBJ1-3; D gene ambiguous. Germline loops: CDR1 KGHSH, CDR2 LQKENI. CDR3 size: 15 residues. V was shortened by 4 bases and J by 0 bases, with 10 bases between the two germline ends. The CDR3 spells CASSLVADSGNTIYF. The CDR3 nucleotides are TGTGCCAGCTCACTCGTCGCGGACTCTGGAAACACCATATATTTT. The full variable domain, with the rest looked up from reference TRBV18 and TRBJ1-3, is NAGVMQNPRHLVRRRGQEARLRCSPMKGHSHVYWYRQLPEEGLKFMVYLQKENIIDESGMPKERFSAEFPKEGPSILRIQQVVRGDSAAYFCASSLVADSGNTIYFGEGSWLTVV.

J is TRBJ2-3 and V is TRBV7-2; 7 nucleotides agree with TRBD2. With 1 base clipped from V and 4 bases from J, the junction kept 5 bases outside the gene matches. This CDR3 spans 15 amino acids. Germline V gene lookup returns CDR1 SGHTA and CDR2 FQGNSA. Here the CDR3 DNA reads TGTGCCAGCAGCTTAGTGTGGGGGGGAGCAGATACGCAGTATTTT. Its protein is CASSLVWGGADTQYF.

The V and J genes are TRBV7-9 and TRBJ1-6, with D possibly matching TRBD1 (6 bases). Trimming left V 0 bases short and J 0 bases short, with 6 bases between. Looked up from germline, CDR1 is SEHNR and CDR2 is FQNEAQ (reference sequence). The length of the CDR3 is 16 residues. As DNA, the CDR3 is TGTGCCAGCAGCTTAGCAGGGGGCTCCTATAATTCACCCCTCCACTTT. It is translated as CASSLAGGSYNSPLHF.

This clone has just one count. This chain connects TRBV27 to TRBJ2-1; D ambiguous. The CDR3 loop spans 14 amino acids. Trimming removed 3 bases from V and 0 bases from J, with 6 bases in between. CDR1 and CDR2 (germline): MNHEY, SMNVEV (reference sequence). The DNA for the CDR3 is TGTGCCAGCAGTTTCGGTCGCTCCTACAATGAGCAGTTCTTC. This translates into CASSFGRSYNEQFF.

V usage is TRBV20-1 and J usage is TRBJ1-6, with D unclear. This CDR3 is built from 12 residues. Germline CDR1 is DFQATT and CDR2 is SNEGSKA (reference sequence). V was pared by 3 bases and J by 7 bases, with 7 bases between. The CDR3 region has the DNA TGCAGTGCTAGTCTTCCCAATTCACCCCTCCACTTT. Its translation: CSASLPNSPLHF.

The V and J genes are TRBV5-5 and TRBJ2-3, with 11 positions matching TRBD2. Per the germline V gene, CDR1 is SGHKS and CDR2 is YYEKEE (reference sequence). The CDR3 extends over 18 amino acids. The J segment lost 2 bases and the V segment lost 3 bases, leaving 11 bases of the junction unmatched. The CDR3 DNA reads TGTGCCAGCAGCTCCCGACTAGCGGGGACCTACAACACAGATACGCAGTATTTT. The encoded protein is CASSSRLAGTYNTDTQYF.

Only one count was recorded for this clone. The same CDR3 also results from other DNA sequences found in this sample. The rearrangement uses TRBV7-3 and TRBJ2-1, with 9 bases lining up with TRBD1. The J segment lost 4 bases and the V segment lost 3 bases, leaving 4 bases of the junction unmatched. Looked up from germline, CDR1 is SGHTA and CDR2 is FQGTGA. The CDR3 sequence is 15 residues long. This CDR3 reads CASSFPGQGYNEQFF. The CDR3 DNA is TGTGCCAGCAGCTTCCCGGGACAGGGTTACAATGAGCAGTTCTTC. Looking up the rest from reference TRBV7-3 and TRBJ2-1 gives the full variable domain: GAGVSQTPSNKVTEKGKYVELRCDPISGHTALYWYRQSLGQGPEFLIYFQGTGAADDSGLPNDRFFAVRPEGSVSTLKIQRTERGDSAVYLCASSFPGQGYNEQFFGPGTRLTVL.